This TCR beta chain was obtained from a study of T-cell memory formation after mild COVID-19. Points from the study as a whole: Still unconfirmed is whether the second-wave clones peaking on day 37 recognized SARS-CoV-2. Clones which contracted sat mainly in CM and EM if CD4+, and in EMRA if CD8+. Clones shrinking between day 15 and 85 showed a balanced CD4/CD8 split, and those that grew later tilted toward CD4+.

The CDR3 contains 15 residues. The germline gives CDR1 SEHNR, CDR2 FQNEAQ (reference sequence). V gave up 6 bases and J gave up 2 bases, with 15 bases separating them. As to this clonotype: Antigen specificity is unknown.

Constant-segment primers and 5'RACE yielded cDNA libraries for TCR alpha and TCR beta, each carrying sample barcodes and UMIs. TCRdb passed the 5' RACE reads through MiXCR, listing each CDR3 protein once. The data contain hundreds of thousands of distinct CDR3 sequences, about a sixth of them singletons. The specimen was PBMCs or a T cell subset sorted from them (not recorded which). The sequence was obtained from an adult woman who had mild COVID-19 (a few samples of this study predate the infection). Cell type and time point are not known. The chain carries TRBV7-9 and TRBJ2-3; no definite D call. CDR3 sequence (DNA): TGTGCCAGCAGTCAAAGTCGGGCTCCCACAGATACGCAGTATTTT. As protein: CASSQSRAPTDTQYF.